This T cell receptor beta chain was obtained from a study of blood T cell repertoires in COVID-19. Assay: immunoSEQ multiplex PCR; the TCRdb copy retains only in-frame clones and omits some. The sample contains roughly 190,000 clones, 80% to 85% of which appear only once. CDR1 and CDR2 from the germline V gene are MGHRA and YSYEKL. The CDR3 extends over 15 amino acids. Trimming cost V 4 bases and J 1 base, with 12 bases left between them. The sample comprised peripheral blood. The chain links TRBV4-1 to TRBJ2-3, with a weak D call TRBD2 (6 bases). This clonotype was sampled from a human donor in a cohort sampled during active COVID-19. The CDR3 reads CASSRLGGGTDTQYF. CDR3 nucleotides: TGCGCCAGCAGCCGCCTGGGCGGGGGCACAGATACGCAGTATTTT.